This entry concerns a single T cell receptor (beta chain). Trimming stripped 1 base from V and 7 bases from J, with 14 bases between. The CDR3 runs 14 residues. Germline CDR1 and CDR2: GTSNPN and SVGIG (reference sequence). The data are from a study of blood T cell repertoires in COVID-19. Study details: Spain, Italy and the United States supplied samples that represented acute and convalescent COVID-19. Sample material is recorded as cDNA or gDNA derived from T cells, B-cell-depleted T cells, or PBMCs.

Original data processing: How many nucleated cells were present was estimated from reference gene primer amplification. Sequencing was performed with immunoSEQ multiplex PCR; in TCRdb, only in-frame clones are kept and a portion is missing. The V and J calls and the clone size are those of that table, but D and trimming were determined from the DNA. The table lists around 160,000 clones, around 85% of them singletons, with approximately 2.7% in the top ten. V gene TRBV30 combines with J gene TRBJ1-5; possibly TRBD1 for D (6 bases). What was sequenced was peripheral blood. This receptor was taken from a woman aged 40 to 50 with active or convalescent COVID-19. The CDR3 nucleotides read TGTGCCTGGAGTGGACAGGACTCGAGGCAGCCCCAGCATTTT. Its translation: CAWSGQDSRQPQHF.